Listed below are T cell receptor beta chains from one sample, sequenced in a study of blood T cell repertoires in COVID-19. Assay used: immunoSEQ multiplex PCR; TCRdb lists only in-frame clones, some missing. Found here are fewer than 130,000 clones, 80% to 90% of them singletons; the top ten hold about 30%. The sequenced sample was peripheral blood. The receptors stem from a woman of 80 years or more with acute or convalescent COVID-19. Each CDR3 is given with its conserved first and last residue. D genes are given only for firm matches. Rows may omit the clone size; those that give it use once, few, many or a size class.

D gene: .; clone size: .; J gene: TRBJ2-4; V gene: TRBV2; CDR3 DNA: TGTGCCAGCAGTGAAGGGGGGCTGAAAGCCAAAAACATTCAGTACTTC; CDR3 protein: CASSEGGLKAKNIQYF
D gene: TRBD2; clone size: .; J gene: TRBJ2-2; V gene: TRBV3-1/TRBV3-2; CDR3 DNA: TGTGCCAGCGGATTGACTAGCGGGGGGGCCGGGGAGCTGTTTTTT; CDR3 protein: CASGLTSGGAGELFF
D gene: .; clone size: .; J gene: TRBJ2-5; V gene: TRBV7-9; CDR3 DNA: TGTGCCGAGCAGCAGGGGACGCCACAAGAGACCCAGTACTTC; CDR3 protein: CAEQQGTPQETQYF
D gene: TRBD1; clone size: .; J gene: TRBJ2-7; V gene: TRBV9; CDR3 DNA: TGTGCCAGCAGTTCGACAGGGATCTCCTACGAGCAGTACTTC; CDR3 protein: CASSSTGISYEQYF
D gene: .; clone size: once; J gene: TRBJ2-7; V gene: TRBV30; CDR3 DNA: TGTGCCTGGAAATCTCCCTTGGGGAGGCCGCCCGACGAGCAGTACTTC; CDR3 protein: CAWKSPLGRPPDEQYF
D gene: TRBD1; clone size: .; J gene: TRBJ2-7; V gene: TRBV5-1; CDR3 DNA: TGCGCCAGCAGCTTGCTGGGACAGATAGGGAACGAGCAGTACTTC; CDR3 protein: CASSLLGQIGNEQYF
D gene: TRBD2; clone size: .; J gene: TRBJ2-3; V gene: TRBV6-2/TRBV6-3; CDR3 DNA: TGTGCCAGCAGTTATTCTAGCGGAACAGATACGCAGTATTTT; CDR3 protein: CASSYSSGTDTQYF
D gene: .; clone size: .; J gene: TRBJ2-5; V gene: TRBV2; CDR3 DNA: TGTGCCAGCAGTGAACAGGGAGGTCGAGAGACCCAGTACTTC; CDR3 protein: CASSEQGGRETQYF
D gene: TRBD1; clone size: .; J gene: TRBJ1-2; V gene: TRBV24-1; CDR3 DNA: TGTGCCACCAGTGATGGGAGGACAGGTGTCTATGGCTACACCTTC; CDR3 protein: CATSDGRTGVYGYTF
D gene: TRBD1; clone size: .; J gene: TRBJ1-3; V gene: TRBV19; CDR3 DNA: TGTGCCAGTAACGACAGGGGTTCTGGAAACACCATATATTTT; CDR3 protein: CASNDRGSGNTIYF
D gene: .; clone size: .; J gene: TRBJ2-7; V gene: TRBV11-2; CDR3 DNA: TGTGCCAGCAGCGCAGACAGGACCCTAGGCGAGCAGTACTTC; CDR3 protein: CASSADRTLGEQYF
D gene: TRBD1; clone size: .; J gene: TRBJ1-6; V gene: TRBV7-2; CDR3 DNA: TGTGCCAGCAGCTCCCGGGTTGACAGGGGAGGCGCACCCCTCCACTTT; CDR3 protein: CASSSRVDRGGAPLHF
D gene: TRBD1; clone size: .; J gene: TRBJ2-7; V gene: TRBV27; CDR3 DNA: TGTGCCAGCACCATCGGACAGGGGAAAGGCGAGCAGTACTTC; CDR3 protein: CASTIGQGKGEQYF
D gene: .; clone size: .; J gene: TRBJ2-5; V gene: TRBV6-5; CDR3 DNA: TGTGCCAGCAGGCGGACAGGACTACAAGAGACCCAGTACTTC; CDR3 protein: CASRRTGLQETQYF
D gene: TRBD1; clone size: .; J gene: TRBJ1-6; V gene: TRBV27; CDR3 DNA: TGTGCCAGCAGTTTCTCCGGGACAGAGAATTCACCCCTCCACTTT; CDR3 protein: CASSFSGTENSPLHF
D gene: TRBD1; clone size: .; J gene: TRBJ1-2; V gene: TRBV18; CDR3 DNA: TGTGCCAGCTCAACGGGACAGGGGAATGGCTACACCTTC; CDR3 protein: CASSTGQGNGYTF
D gene: TRBD1; clone size: .; J gene: TRBJ2-1; V gene: TRBV27; CDR3 DNA: TGTGCCAGCAGTTTATTAGGACAGGGTGATGAGCAGTTCTTC; CDR3 protein: CASSLLGQGDEQFF
D gene: .; clone size: .; J gene: TRBJ1-2; V gene: TRBV7-8; CDR3 DNA: TGTGCCAGCAGCCTCCGGACAGATAACTATGGCTACACCTTC; CDR3 protein: CASSLRTDNYGYTF
D gene: TRBD1; clone size: .; J gene: TRBJ1-6; V gene: TRBV19; CDR3 DNA: TGTGCCAGTAGTATTTGGGACAGGGGGTTCTTT; CDR3 protein: CASSIWDRGFF